The present T cell receptor beta chain was sequenced within a study of regulatory dendritic cells for organ transplantation. Points from the study as a whole: The most alloreactive TCR clonotypes were found in resting memory CD8+ cells.

The CDR3 totals 14 residues. Germline-derived CDR1 and CDR2 are SGHRS and YFSETQ. Trimming pared 7 bases from V and 3 bases from J, leaving 14 bases between. Profiling relied on immunoSEQ multiplex PCR, and the TCRdb table lists in-frame clones only, not all of them. This repertoire shows fewer than 25,000 clones, approximately 83% found once; its top ten account for 0.2% to 0.3%. CFSE-labeled sorted T cells met regulatory or mature dendritic cells for 4 to 6 days. Concerning this clone itself: As yet, its antigen is unknown.

The sequence derives from a human donor in good health. This chain joins TRBV5-1 and TRBJ2-1, with TRBD2 as a possible D gene (5 bases). The sequencing sample was made of naive CD4+ T cells from blood cultured with dendritic cells. The subset denotes: CD45RA+ naive T cells. This chain's CDR3 is CASSDSVVYNEQFF. CDR3 DNA sequence: TGCGCCAGCTCGGACTCAGTGGTCTACAATGAGCAGTTCTTC.